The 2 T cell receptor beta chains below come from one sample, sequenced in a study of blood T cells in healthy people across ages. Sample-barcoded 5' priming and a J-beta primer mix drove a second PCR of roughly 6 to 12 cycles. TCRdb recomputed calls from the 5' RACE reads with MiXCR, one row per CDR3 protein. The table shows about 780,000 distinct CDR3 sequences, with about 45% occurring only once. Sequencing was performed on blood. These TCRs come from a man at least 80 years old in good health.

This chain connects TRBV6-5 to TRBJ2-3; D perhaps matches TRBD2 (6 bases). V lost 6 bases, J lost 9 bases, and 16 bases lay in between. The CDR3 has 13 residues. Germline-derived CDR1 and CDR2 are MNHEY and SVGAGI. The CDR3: CASSSRGLLTQYF. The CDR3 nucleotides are TGTGCCAGCAGCAGCCGCGGACTATTAACGCAGTATTTT.

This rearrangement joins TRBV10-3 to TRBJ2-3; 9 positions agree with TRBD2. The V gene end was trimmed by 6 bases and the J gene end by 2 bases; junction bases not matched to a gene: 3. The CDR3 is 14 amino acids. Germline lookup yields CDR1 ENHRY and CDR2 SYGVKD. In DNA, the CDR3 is TGTGCCATCAGGGGGACTAGCATCACAGATACGCAGTATTTT. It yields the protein CAIRGTSITDTQYF.